The rows below give T cell receptor beta chains drawn from one sample of a study of cytomegalovirus exposure and HLA in healthy donors. Produced via immunoSEQ multiplex PCR; TCRdb's table is partial and in-frame only. The sample has under 150,000 clones, around 79% seen once; the top ten hold 1.5% to 2%. Material for sequencing was PBMCs. The receptors were gathered from a woman aged 25 to 39 in good health and CMV-seronegative. Both conserved end residues are part of each CDR3. Fields, in order: J gene, V gene, clone size, D gene, CDR3 protein, CDR3 DNA. The D gene is left open where the match is weak. Size values are once, few and many counts, or a class for expanded clones, and some rows have none.

J gene: TRBJ2-1
V gene: TRBV7-3
clone size: .
D gene: .
CDR3 protein: CASSLGETDEQFF
CDR3 DNA: TGTGCCAGCAGCTTAGGTGAAACAGATGAGCAGTTCTTC

J gene: TRBJ2-1
V gene: TRBV5-4
clone size: .
D gene: TRBD2
CDR3 protein: CASLQRGGSNEQFF
CDR3 DNA: TGTGCCAGCCTACAGCGGGGGGGCAGCAATGAGCAGTTCTTC

J gene: TRBJ1-1
V gene: TRBV2
clone size: .
D gene: TRBD1
CDR3 protein: CASRETGGEGVAFF
CDR3 DNA: TGTGCCAGCAGGGAGACAGGGGGCGAGGGGGTAGCTTTCTTT

J gene: TRBJ1-2
V gene: TRBV18
clone size: .
D gene: TRBD1
CDR3 protein: CASSPGTGYNYTF
CDR3 DNA: TGTGCCAGCTCACCCGGGACAGGGTATAACTACACCTTC

J gene: TRBJ1-1
V gene: TRBV6-4
clone size: few
D gene: .
CDR3 protein: CASSDRENTEAFF
CDR3 DNA: TGTGCCAGCAGTGACAGGGAGAACACTGAAGCCTTCTTT

J gene: TRBJ1-6
V gene: TRBV14
clone size: .
D gene: TRBD1
CDR3 protein: CASSHWTGPNSPLHF
CDR3 DNA: TGTGCCAGCAGCCATTGGACAGGCCCAAATTCACCCCTCCACTTT

J gene: TRBJ1-6
V gene: TRBV28
clone size: once
D gene: .
CDR3 protein: CASTGNRLTRNSPLHF
CDR3 DNA: TGTGCCAGCACCGGTAACAGGTTAACCCGTAATTCACCCCTCCACTTT

J gene: TRBJ1-3
V gene: TRBV9
clone size: .
D gene: .
CDR3 protein: CASSVHPDSSSGNTIYF
CDR3 DNA: TGTGCCAGCAGCGTCCATCCCGACAGCAGCTCTGGAAACACCATATATTTT

J gene: TRBJ1-1
V gene: TRBV5-4
clone size: .
D gene: .
CDR3 protein: CASSLGVNTEAFF
CDR3 DNA: TGTGCCAGCAGCCTAGGGGTTAACACTGAAGCTTTCTTT

J gene: TRBJ1-5
V gene: TRBV4-2
clone size: .
D gene: .
CDR3 protein: CASSQERDSQPQHF
CDR3 DNA: TGTGCCAGCAGCCAAGAGAGGGATAGTCAGCCCCAGCATTTT

J gene: TRBJ2-7
V gene: TRBV6-5
clone size: .
D gene: TRBD1
CDR3 protein: CASRKLQGVGYEQYF
CDR3 DNA: TGTGCCAGCAGAAAATTACAGGGGGTGGGCTACGAGCAGTACTTC

J gene: TRBJ1-2
V gene: TRBV7-9
clone size: .
D gene: .
CDR3 protein: CASNRDSLGGYTF
CDR3 DNA: TGTGCCAGCAACCGAGACAGCCTCGGTGGCTACACCTTC

J gene: TRBJ2-3
V gene: TRBV11-2
clone size: .
D gene: .
CDR3 protein: CASSPHLDTQYF
CDR3 DNA: TGTGCCAGCAGCCCTCACTTAGATACGCAGTATTTT

J gene: TRBJ1-2
V gene: TRBV11-2
clone size: .
D gene: TRBD1
CDR3 protein: CASSLSQQGSHGYTF
CDR3 DNA: TGTGCCAGCAGCTTAAGTCAACAGGGGAGTCATGGCTACACCTTC

J gene: TRBJ1-2
V gene: TRBV4-1
clone size: once
D gene: .
CDR3 protein: CASSQGGGANYGYTF
CDR3 DNA: TGCGCCAGCAGCCAAGGTGGAGGAGCAAACTATGGCTACACCTTC

J gene: TRBJ1-5
V gene: TRBV19
clone size: .
D gene: .
CDR3 protein: CASSPGLGGMSNQPQHF
CDR3 DNA: TGTGCCAGTAGTCCCGGCCTCGGGGGTATGAGCAATCAGCCCCAGCATTTT

J gene: TRBJ1-2
V gene: TRBV19
clone size: .
D gene: .
CDR3 protein: CASSKYDLPTRGYTF
CDR3 DNA: TGTGCCAGTAGTAAATATGACCTTCCGACTAGGGGCTACACCTTC

J gene: TRBJ1-1
V gene: TRBV11-2
clone size: .
D gene: .
CDR3 protein: CASSKGRRNTEAFF
CDR3 DNA: TGTGCCAGCAGTAAGGGGCGAAGGAACACTGAAGCTTTCTTT

J gene: TRBJ2-5
V gene: TRBV5-1
clone size: .
D gene: .
CDR3 protein: CASSLPPDLQETQYF
CDR3 DNA: TGCGCCAGCAGCTTGCCTCCAGATTTACAAGAGACCCAGTACTTC

J gene: TRBJ1-1
V gene: TRBV5-1
clone size: .
D gene: .
CDR3 protein: CASSLNSEAFF
CDR3 DNA: TGCGCCAGCAGCTTAAACAGTGAAGCTTTCTTT

J gene: TRBJ2-1
V gene: TRBV4-1
clone size: few
D gene: TRBD2
CDR3 protein: CASSQGDSGGRAFF
CDR3 DNA: TGCGCCAGCAGCCAAGGTGATAGCGGGGGACGAGCGTTCTTC

J gene: TRBJ1-1
V gene: TRBV29-1
clone size: .
D gene: .
CDR3 protein: CSVEDQGEEGNTEAFF
CDR3 DNA: TGCAGCGTTGAAGATCAAGGCGAGGAGGGGAACACTGAAGCTTTCTTT

J gene: TRBJ1-2
V gene: TRBV9
clone size: .
D gene: .
CDR3 protein: CASSVVAGRAYGYTF
CDR3 DNA: TGTGCCAGCAGCGTAGTGGCAGGGAGGGCCTATGGCTACACCTTC

J gene: TRBJ2-7
V gene: TRBV29-1
clone size: .
D gene: TRBD2
CDR3 protein: CSAGTSGNEQYF
CDR3 DNA: TGCAGTGCTGGGACTAGCGGCAACGAGCAGTACTTC

J gene: TRBJ2-1
V gene: TRBV6-5
clone size: .
D gene: .
CDR3 protein: CASDTRGIEQFF
CDR3 DNA: TGTGCCAGCGATACACGGGGTATTGAGCAGTTCTTC

J gene: TRBJ1-2
V gene: TRBV5-4
clone size: few
D gene: .
CDR3 protein: CASSLGGPSNYGYTF
CDR3 DNA: TGTGCCAGCAGCTTGGGAGGGCCCTCTAACTATGGCTACACCTTC

J gene: TRBJ2-2
V gene: TRBV6-5
clone size: .
D gene: TRBD2
CDR3 protein: CASSYGGGPPGELFF
CDR3 DNA: TGTGCCAGCAGTTATGGCGGGGGGCCCCCAGGGGAGCTGTTTTTT

J gene: TRBJ2-1
V gene: TRBV27
clone size: .
D gene: .
CDR3 protein: CASSFASPRNEQFF
CDR3 DNA: TGTGCCAGCAGTTTTGCTAGCCCCAGGAATGAGCAGTTCTTC

J gene: TRBJ2-1
V gene: TRBV19
clone size: .
D gene: TRBD1
CDR3 protein: CATHLPGQRNEQFF
CDR3 DNA: TGTGCCACCCACCTTCCGGGACAGCGGAATGAGCAGTTCTTC

J gene: TRBJ1-2
V gene: TRBV2
clone size: .
D gene: .
CDR3 protein: CASRVGGGITYGYTF
CDR3 DNA: TGTGCCAGCAGAGTCGGGGGGGGTATAACCTATGGCTACACCTTC

J gene: TRBJ2-7
V gene: TRBV28
clone size: .
D gene: TRBD2
CDR3 protein: CASSLISGGSYSYEQYF
CDR3 DNA: TGTGCCAGCAGTTTAATTAGCGGGGGGTCATACTCCTACGAGCAGTACTTC

J gene: TRBJ2-7
V gene: TRBV6-1
clone size: few
D gene: .
CDR3 protein: CASSVLSQGNNDEQYF
CDR3 DNA: TGTGCCAGCAGTGTGCTGTCGCAGGGAAATAATGACGAGCAGTACTTC

J gene: TRBJ2-5
V gene: TRBV2
clone size: .
D gene: .
CDR3 protein: CASSEGWTEETQYF
CDR3 DNA: TGTGCCAGCAGTGAAGGTTGGACAGAAGAGACCCAGTACTTC

J gene: TRBJ2-5
V gene: TRBV7-8
clone size: .
D gene: TRBD1
CDR3 protein: CASRKTRQGLIGPQETQYF
CDR3 DNA: TGTGCCAGCAGAAAGACCCGACAGGGGTTAATCGGTCCCCAAGAGACCCAGTACTTC

J gene: TRBJ1-2
V gene: TRBV7-2
clone size: once
D gene: .
CDR3 protein: CASSLERGTYYGYTF
CDR3 DNA: TGTGCCAGCAGCTTAGAAAGGGGCACTTACTATGGCTACACCTTC

J gene: TRBJ2-5
V gene: TRBV18
clone size: .
D gene: TRBD1
CDR3 protein: CACTGTGGTETQYF
CDR3 DNA: TGTGCCTGCACCGGGACAGGGGGTACGGAGACCCAGTACTTC

J gene: TRBJ2-3
V gene: TRBV6-5
clone size: .
D gene: .
CDR3 protein: CASRPRGVEADTQYF
CDR3 DNA: TGTGCCAGCAGACCCCGGGGAGTTGAGGCAGATACGCAGTATTTT

J gene: TRBJ1-3
V gene: TRBV7-6
clone size: .
D gene: TRBD1
CDR3 protein: CASSPRTGRDSGNTIYF
CDR3 DNA: TGTGCCAGCAGCCCGCGGACAGGGAGGGACTCTGGAAACACCATATATTTT

J gene: TRBJ1-2
V gene: TRBV5-1
clone size: .
D gene: TRBD1
CDR3 protein: CASSWDRSVGYTF
CDR3 DNA: TGCGCCAGCAGCTGGGACAGGTCGGTCGGCTACACCTTC

J gene: TRBJ1-1
V gene: TRBV6-5
clone size: .
D gene: .
CDR3 protein: CASSYAGGVDTEAFF
CDR3 DNA: TGTGCCAGCAGTTACGCGGGGGGCGTGGACACTGAAGCTTTCTTT

J gene: TRBJ2-2
V gene: TRBV5-1
clone size: .
D gene: TRBD1
CDR3 protein: CASSVLPGQFTGELFF
CDR3 DNA: TGCGCCAGCAGCGTGCTCCCGGGACAGTTTACCGGGGAGCTGTTTTTT

J gene: TRBJ2-1
V gene: TRBV7-3
clone size: few
D gene: .
CDR3 protein: CASSFGPPNNEQFF
CDR3 DNA: TGTGCCAGCAGCTTTGGGCCCCCTAACAATGAGCAGTTCTTC

J gene: TRBJ1-1
V gene: TRBV7-2
clone size: .
D gene: TRBD1
CDR3 protein: CASRFLTGDTEAFF
CDR3 DNA: TGTGCCAGCAGATTCCTAACAGGGGACACTGAAGCTTTCTTT

J gene: TRBJ1-2
V gene: TRBV5-1
clone size: .
D gene: TRBD1
CDR3 protein: CASSFTAPGQTYGYTF
CDR3 DNA: TGCGCCAGCAGCTTCACCGCCCCGGGACAGACCTATGGCTACACCTTC

J gene: TRBJ1-2
V gene: TRBV7-2
clone size: few
D gene: TRBD1
CDR3 protein: CASSLGQGQKGYGYTF
CDR3 DNA: TGTGCCAGCAGCTTGGGACAGGGACAGAAAGGCTATGGCTACACCTTC

J gene: TRBJ1-2
V gene: TRBV4-1
clone size: .
D gene: .
CDR3 protein: CASSQVSKGGYGYTF
CDR3 DNA: TGCGCCAGCAGCCAAGTATCAAAGGGAGGCTATGGCTACACCTTC